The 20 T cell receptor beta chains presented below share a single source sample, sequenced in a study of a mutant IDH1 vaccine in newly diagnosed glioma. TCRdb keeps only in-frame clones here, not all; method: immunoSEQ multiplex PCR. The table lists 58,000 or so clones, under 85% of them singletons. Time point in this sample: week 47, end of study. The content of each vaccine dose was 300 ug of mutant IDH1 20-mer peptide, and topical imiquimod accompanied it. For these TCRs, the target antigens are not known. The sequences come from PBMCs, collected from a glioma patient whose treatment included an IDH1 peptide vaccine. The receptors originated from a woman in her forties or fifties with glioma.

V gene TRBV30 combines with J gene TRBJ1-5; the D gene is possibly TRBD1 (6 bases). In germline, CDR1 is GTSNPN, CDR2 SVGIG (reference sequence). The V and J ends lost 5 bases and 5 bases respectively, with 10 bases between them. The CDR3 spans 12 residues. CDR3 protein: CAWSRGDQPQHF. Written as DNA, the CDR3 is TGTGCCTGGTCTAGGGGGGATCAGCCCCAGCATTTT.

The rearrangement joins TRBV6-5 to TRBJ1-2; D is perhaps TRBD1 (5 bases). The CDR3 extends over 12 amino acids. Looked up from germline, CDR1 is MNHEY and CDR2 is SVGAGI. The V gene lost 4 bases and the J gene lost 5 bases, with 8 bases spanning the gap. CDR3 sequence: CASSSAGYGYTF. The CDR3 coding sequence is TGTGCCAGCAGTTCAGCAGGGTATGGCTACACCTTC.

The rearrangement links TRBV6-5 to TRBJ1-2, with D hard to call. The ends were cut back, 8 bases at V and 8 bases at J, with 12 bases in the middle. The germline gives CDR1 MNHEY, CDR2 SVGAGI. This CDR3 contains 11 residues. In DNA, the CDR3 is TGTGCCAGCGTGGGATTTTGGGGCTACACCTTC. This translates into CASVGFWGYTF.

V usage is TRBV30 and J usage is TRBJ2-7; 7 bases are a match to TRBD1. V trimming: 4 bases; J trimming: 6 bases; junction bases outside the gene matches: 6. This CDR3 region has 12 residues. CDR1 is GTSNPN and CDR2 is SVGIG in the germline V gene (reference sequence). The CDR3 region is CAWKGGHREQYF. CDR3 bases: TGTGCCTGGAAAGGGGGCCATCGCGAGCAGTACTTC. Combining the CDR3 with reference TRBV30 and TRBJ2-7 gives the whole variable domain SQTIHQWPATLVQPVGSPLSLECTVEGTSNPNLYWYRQAAGRGLQLLFYSVGIGQISSEVPQNLSASRPQDRQFILSSKKLLLSDSGFYLCAWKGGHREQYFGPGTRLTVT.

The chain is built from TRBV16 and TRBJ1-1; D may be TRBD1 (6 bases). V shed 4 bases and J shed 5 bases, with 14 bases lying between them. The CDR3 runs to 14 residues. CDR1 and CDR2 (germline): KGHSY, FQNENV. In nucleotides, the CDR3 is TGTGCCAGCAGCCTTGCCGGGGGCGAGACTGAAGCTTTCTTT. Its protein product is CASSLAGGETEAFF. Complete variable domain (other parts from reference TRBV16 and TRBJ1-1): GEEVAQTPKHLVRGEGQKAKLYCAPIKGHSYVFWYQQVLKNEFKFLISFQNENVFDETGMPKERFSAKCLPNSPCSLEIQATKLEDSAVYFCASSLAGGETEAFFGQGTRLTVV.

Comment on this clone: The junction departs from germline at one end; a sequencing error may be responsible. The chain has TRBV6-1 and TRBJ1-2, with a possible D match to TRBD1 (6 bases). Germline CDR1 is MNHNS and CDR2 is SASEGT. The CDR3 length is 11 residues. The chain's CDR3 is CASSGGTKSAF. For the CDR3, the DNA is TGTGCCAGCAGTGGCGGGACAAAGAGTGCCTTC.

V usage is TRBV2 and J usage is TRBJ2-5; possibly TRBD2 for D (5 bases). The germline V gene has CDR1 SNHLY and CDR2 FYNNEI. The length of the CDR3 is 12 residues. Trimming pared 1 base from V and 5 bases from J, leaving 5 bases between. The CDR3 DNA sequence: TGTGCCAGCAGTGAAGGGAGGGAGACCCAGTACTTC. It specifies CASSEGRETQYF.

The CDR3 spells CASSQGPLAGVQDEQFF. The CDR3 region has the DNA TGTGCCAGCAGCCAAGGGCCGCTAGCGGGGGTTCAGGATGAGCAGTTCTTC. The V and J genes are TRBV4-2 and TRBJ2-1; 10 bases align to TRBD2. Germline CDR1 and CDR2: LGHNA and YNFKEQ. V lost 1 base and J lost 8; bases outside the gene matches: 11. This CDR3 contains 17 residues.

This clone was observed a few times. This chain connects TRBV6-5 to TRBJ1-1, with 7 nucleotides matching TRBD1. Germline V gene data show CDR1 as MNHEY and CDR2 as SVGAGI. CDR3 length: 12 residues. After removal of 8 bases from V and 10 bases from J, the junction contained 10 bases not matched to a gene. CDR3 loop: CASSKQGYAAFF. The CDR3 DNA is TGTGCCAGCTCAAAACAGGGGTATGCAGCTTTCTTT.

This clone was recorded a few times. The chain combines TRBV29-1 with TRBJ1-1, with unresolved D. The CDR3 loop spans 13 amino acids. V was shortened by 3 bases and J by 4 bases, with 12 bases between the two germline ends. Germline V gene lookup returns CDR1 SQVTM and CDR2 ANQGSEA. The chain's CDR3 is CSVDKGYGTEAFF. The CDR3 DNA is TGCAGCGTTGATAAGGGATATGGCACTGAAGCTTTCTTT.

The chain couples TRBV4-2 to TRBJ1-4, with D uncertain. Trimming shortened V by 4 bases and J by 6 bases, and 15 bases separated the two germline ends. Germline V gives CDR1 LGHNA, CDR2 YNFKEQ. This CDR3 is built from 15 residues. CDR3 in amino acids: CASSPSFTRDEKLFF. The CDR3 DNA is TGTGCCAGCAGCCCGTCGTTCACCCGGGATGAAAAACTGTTTTTT.

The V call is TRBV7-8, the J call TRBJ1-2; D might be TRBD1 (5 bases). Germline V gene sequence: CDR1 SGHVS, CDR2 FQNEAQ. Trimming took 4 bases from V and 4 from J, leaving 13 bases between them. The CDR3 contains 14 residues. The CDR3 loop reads CASSSTPDSYGYTF. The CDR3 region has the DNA TGTGCCAGCAGCTCCACCCCCGACAGCTATGGCTACACCTTC.

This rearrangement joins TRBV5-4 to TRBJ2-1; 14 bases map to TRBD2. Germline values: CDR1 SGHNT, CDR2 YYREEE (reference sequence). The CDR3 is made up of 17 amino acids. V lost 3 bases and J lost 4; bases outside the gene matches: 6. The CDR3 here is CASSSYGLAGGYNEQFF. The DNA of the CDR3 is TGTGCCAGCAGCTCCTATGGACTAGCGGGGGGATACAATGAGCAGTTCTTC.

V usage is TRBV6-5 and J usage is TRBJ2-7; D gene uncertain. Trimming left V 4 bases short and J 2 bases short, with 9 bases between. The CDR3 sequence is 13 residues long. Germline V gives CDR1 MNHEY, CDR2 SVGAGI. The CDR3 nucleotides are TGTGCCAGCAGTTCAGCAGGTACCTACGAGCAGTACTTC. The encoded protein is CASSSAGTYEQYF.

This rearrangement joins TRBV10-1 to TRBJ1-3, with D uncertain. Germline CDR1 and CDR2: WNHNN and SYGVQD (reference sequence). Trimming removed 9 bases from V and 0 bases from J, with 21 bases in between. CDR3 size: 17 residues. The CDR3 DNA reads TGCGCCAGGGGCGTCGTGGCAGGCCCATACTCTGGAAACACCATATATTTT. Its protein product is CARGVVAGPYSGNTIYF.

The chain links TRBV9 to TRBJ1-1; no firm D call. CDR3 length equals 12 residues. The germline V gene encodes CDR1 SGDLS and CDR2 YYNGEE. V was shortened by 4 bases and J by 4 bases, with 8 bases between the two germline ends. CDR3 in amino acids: CASSSGSTEAFF. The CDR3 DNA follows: TGTGCCAGCAGCAGTGGTAGCACTGAAGCTTTCTTT.

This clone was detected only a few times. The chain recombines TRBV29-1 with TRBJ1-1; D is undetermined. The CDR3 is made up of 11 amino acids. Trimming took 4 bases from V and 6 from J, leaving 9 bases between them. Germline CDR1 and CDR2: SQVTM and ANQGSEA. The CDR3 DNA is TGCAGCGTTGTCGCGGTCCCTGAAGCTTTCTTT. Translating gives CSVVAVPEAFF. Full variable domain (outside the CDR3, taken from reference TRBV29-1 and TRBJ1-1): SAVISQKPSRDICQRGTSLTIQCQVDSQVTMMFWYRQQPGQSLTLIATANQGSEATYESGFVIDKFPISRPNLTFSTLTVSNMSPEDSSIYLCSVVAVPEAFFGQGTRLTVV.

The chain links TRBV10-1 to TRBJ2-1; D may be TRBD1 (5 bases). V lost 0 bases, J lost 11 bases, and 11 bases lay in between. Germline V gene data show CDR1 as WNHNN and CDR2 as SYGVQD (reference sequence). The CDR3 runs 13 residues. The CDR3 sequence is CASSESDQGKQFF. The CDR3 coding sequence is TGCGCCAGCAGTGAGTCGGATCAGGGAAAGCAGTTCTTC.

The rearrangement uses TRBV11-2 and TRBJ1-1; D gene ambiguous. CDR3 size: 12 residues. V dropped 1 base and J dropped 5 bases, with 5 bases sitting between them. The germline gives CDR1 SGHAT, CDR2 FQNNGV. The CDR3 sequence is CASSLGRTEAFF. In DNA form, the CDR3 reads TGTGCCAGCAGCTTAGGCCGTACTGAAGCTTTCTTT.

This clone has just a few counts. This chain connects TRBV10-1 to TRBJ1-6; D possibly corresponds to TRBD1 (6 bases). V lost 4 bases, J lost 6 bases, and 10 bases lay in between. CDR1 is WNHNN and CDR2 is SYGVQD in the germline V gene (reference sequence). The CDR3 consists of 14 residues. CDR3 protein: CASSGTAANSPLHF. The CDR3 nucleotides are TGCGCCAGCAGTGGGACAGCAGCTAATTCACCCCTCCACTTT.